A selection of T cell receptor beta chains follows, all from one sample in a study of T cell responses to AZD1222 COVID-19 vaccine. This table comes from immunoSEQ multiplex PCR, and its TCRdb copy is limited to in-frame clones, with some not included. Here the sample spans about 180,000 clones, around nine tenths being singletons. The sample here was peripheral blood, taken on day 0 of AZD1222 vaccination. The receptors derive from an adult in good health. The CDR3 runs from the conserved cysteine through the conserved F or W. D genes are given only for firm matches. Size tells how often a clone was seen (once, few, many) or the class of an expanded clone, and some rows leave it out.

d_call	v_call	clone_size	j_call	cdr3_aa	cdr3_nt
TRBD1	TRBV13	NA	TRBJ2-7	CASGQGSYEQYF	TGTGCCAGTGGACAGGGGTCCTACGAGCAGTACTTC
NA	TRBV23-1	once	TRBJ1-2	CASSQRVPECGYTF	TGCGCCAGCAGTCAAAGAGTGCCGGAATGTGGCTACACCTTC
NA	TRBV2	NA	TRBJ2-7	CASSAGLNPYEQYF	TGTGCCAGCAGTGCGGGGCTTAACCCCTACGAGCAGTACTTC
NA	TRBV18	once	TRBJ1-1	CASSPQYAREAFF	TGTGCCAGCTCACCCCAGTACGCTCGTGAAGCTTTCTTT
TRBD2	TRBV6-6	NA	TRBJ2-3	CASSRSRSGGASDTQYF	TGTGCCAGCAGTCGGTCCCGGAGCGGGGGGGCGTCAGATACGCAGTATTTT
NA	TRBV5-1	NA	TRBJ1-1	CASSPRMSGTEAFF	TGCGCCAGCAGCCCCCGGATGTCGGGGACTGAAGCTTTCTTT
NA	TRBV20-1	NA	TRBJ1-2	CSLGGNYGYTF	TGCAGTTTGGGCGGCAACTATGGCTACACCTTC
NA	TRBV5-6	NA	TRBJ1-1	CASSPLGRDDTEAFF	TGTGCCAGCAGCCCCCTCGGCAGGGATGACACTGAAGCTTTCTTT
TRBD2	TRBV9	NA	TRBJ2-3	CASSPETSGIHITNTQYF	TGTGCCAGCAGCCCTGAGACTAGCGGGATCCACATTACAAATACGCAGTATTTT
NA	TRBV4-1	NA	TRBJ1-5	CASSYRQGRDQPQHF	TGCGCCAGCAGCTACAGGCAGGGGAGGGATCAGCCCCAGCATTTT
NA	TRBV5-4	NA	TRBJ2-3	CASSLATDTQYF	TGTGCCAGCAGCTTGGCGACAGATACGCAGTATTTT
NA	TRBV10-3	NA	TRBJ1-2	CAISESSQLGGYTF	TGTGCCATCAGTGAGTCGAGTCAGCTAGGTGGCTACACCTTC
NA	TRBV5-1	NA	TRBJ1-1	CASSLAGEVWKENTEAFF	TGCGCCAGCAGCTTGGCCGGGGAGGTCTGGAAGGAGAACACTGAAGCTTTCTTT
TRBD1	TRBV5-6	NA	TRBJ2-6	CASSLITGAGGANVLTF	TGTGCCAGCAGCTTGATAACAGGGGCTGGTGGGGCCAACGTCCTGACTTTC
TRBD1	TRBV29-1	once	TRBJ1-4	CSALTGDGEKLFF	TGCAGCGCCCTGACAGGGGATGGGGAAAAACTGTTTTTT
NA	TRBV7-9	NA	TRBJ2-2	CASSFKGTGELFF	TGTGCCAGCAGCTTCAAGGGCACCGGGGAGCTGTTTTTT
NA	TRBV20-1	once	TRBJ1-3	CSASKGGGNTIYF	TGCAGTGCTAGTAAAGGGGGTGGAAACACCATATATTTT
NA	TRBV5-6	NA	TRBJ1-4	CASSLRGADEKLFF	TGTGCCAGCAGCTTAAGAGGGGCAGATGAAAAACTGTTTTTT
TRBD1	TRBV12-3/TRBV12-4	NA	TRBJ2-1	CASKADRRNEQFF	TGTGCCAGCAAGGCGGACAGGAGGAATGAGCAGTTCTTC
TRBD2	TRBV15	NA	TRBJ2-1	CATSRARGGYNEQFF	TGTGCCACCAGCAGGGCGCGGGGGGGCTACAATGAGCAGTTCTTC
NA	TRBV5-4	NA	TRBJ1-2	CASSLARQPGGYTF	TGTGCCAGCAGCTTGGCCAGACAGCCTGGTGGCTACACCTTC
TRBD2	TRBV20-1	NA	TRBJ2-1	CSASSGAGVRNEQFF	TGCAGTGCGAGTAGCGGGGCTGGAGTTCGCAATGAGCAGTTCTTC
NA	TRBV10-3	NA	TRBJ2-3	CAISESKAIRPHTSTDTQYF	TGTGCCATCAGTGAGTCGAAAGCTATTCGACCTCACACTAGCACAGATACGCAGTATTTT
TRBD2	TRBV28	NA	TRBJ2-1	CASSSPSGGDEQFF	TGTGCCAGCAGTTCGCCTAGCGGGGGCGATGAGCAGTTCTTC
NA	TRBV14	NA	TRBJ1-3	CASSQNGLSSGNTIYF	TGTGCCAGCAGCCAAAACGGGCTTTCCTCTGGAAACACCATATATTTT
TRBD1	TRBV2	once	TRBJ2-7	CASNRDRFYEQYF	TGTGCCAGCAACCGGGACAGGTTTTACGAGCAGTACTTC
TRBD1	TRBV6-6	NA	TRBJ1-4	CASSQIKGLQGAGEKLFF	TGTGCCAGCAGTCAAATTAAGGGCTTACAGGGGGCAGGGGAAAAACTGTTTTTT
NA	TRBV4-1	NA	TRBJ1-2	CASSQPRRGTNYGYTF	TGCGCCAGCAGCCAGCCCCGCAGGGGAACTAACTATGGCTACACCTTC
NA	TRBV27	few	TRBJ1-2	CASSYNPQGNGYTF	TGTGCCAGCAGTTATAACCCTCAGGGAAATGGCTACACCTTC
TRBD2	TRBV5-8	NA	TRBJ2-3	CASSQGTSGGLGTDTQYF	TGTGCCAGCAGCCAAGGGACTAGCGGGGGACTTGGCACAGATACGCAGTATTTT
TRBD1	TRBV2	NA	TRBJ1-5	CASSESGQVSQPQHF	TGTGCCAGCAGTGAATCCGGACAGGTCAGTCAGCCCCAGCATTTT
NA	TRBV27	NA	TRBJ1-2	CASSTKGKTLYGYTF	TGTGCCAGCAGTACAAAGGGGAAAACTCTCTATGGCTACACCTTC
TRBD1	TRBV6-5	NA	TRBJ2-7	CATTNPGGSYEQYF	TGTGCCACCACAAACCCAGGGGGCTCCTACGAGCAGTACTTC
TRBD1	TRBV9	NA	TRBJ2-1	CASSLTGGKGEQFF	TGTGCCAGCAGCTTGACAGGGGGAAAGGGTGAGCAGTTCTTC
TRBD2	TRBV5-4	NA	TRBJ2-5	CASREGGERGTLAQYF	TGTGCCAGCAGAGAAGGTGGCGAGCGGGGGACTTTGGCCCAGTACTTC
TRBD1	TRBV27	NA	TRBJ1-1	CASSLSMDRVPLNTEAFF	TGTGCCAGCAGTTTATCGATGGACAGGGTGCCCCTTAACACTGAAGCTTTCTTT
NA	TRBV7-3	NA	TRBJ1-6	CASSLYTTSYNSPLHF	TGTGCCAGCAGCTTGTACACGACCTCCTATAATTCACCCCTCCACTTT
TRBD1	TRBV6-6	NA	TRBJ1-1	CASSLPTFGQGAFKDTEAFF	TGTGCCAGCAGTCTACCGACCTTTGGACAGGGGGCTTTTAAGGACACTGAAGCTTTCTTT
NA	TRBV6-5	NA	TRBJ1-3	CASRATAASGNTIYF	TGTGCCAGCAGAGCAACAGCCGCCTCTGGAAACACCATATATTTT
NA	TRBV24-1	NA	TRBJ2-7	CATSETVPYEQYF	TGTGCCACCAGTGAGACAGTCCCCTACGAGCAGTACTTC
NA	TRBV27	NA	TRBJ2-2	CASKFSLGPNTGELFF	TGTGCCAGCAAGTTCTCCCTGGGACCGAACACCGGGGAGCTGTTTTTT
NA	TRBV7-2	NA	TRBJ1-2	CASSLVGGNYGYTF	TGTGCCAGCAGCTTAGTCGGGGGTAACTATGGCTACACCTTC
NA	TRBV7-9	NA	TRBJ1-1	CASSLPPGRTEAFF	TGTGCCAGCAGCTTGCCTCCGGGGCGCACTGAAGCTTTCTTT
TRBD1	TRBV9	NA	TRBJ1-1	CASSPRTGNAFF	TGTGCCAGCAGCCCTCGGACAGGGAATGCTTTCTTT
NA	TRBV5-1	NA	TRBJ1-1	CASSLGGNTEAFF	TGCGCCAGCAGCTTGGGGGGTAACACTGAAGCTTTCTTT